These 21 T cell receptor beta chains share one sample of origin, sequenced in a study of T-cell memory formation after mild COVID-19. Each CDR3 protein gets one entry after TCRdb re-called the 5' RACE reads with MiXCR. The top ten hold about 52% of the sample, which has about 14,000 distinct CDR3 sequences, around 20% seen once. Sequenced: PBMCs or a T cell subset sorted from them (not recorded which). The receptors were sampled from an adult woman who had mild COVID-19 (a few samples of this study predate the infection). Cell type and time point are not known.

This clonotype was recorded once. V is TRBV5-1 and J is TRBJ2-3, with D uncertain. CDR3 length equals 13 residues. Germline loops: CDR1 SGHRS, CDR2 YFSETQ. V lost 5 bases to trimming and J lost 4 bases, with 11 bases between them. This CDR3 reads CASSYWGSDTQYF. CDR3 in DNA: TGCGCCAGCAGTTATTGGGGTTCAGATACGCAGTATTTT.

This clonotype showed up many times. The chain carries TRBV18 and TRBJ1-1; TRBD1 matches 7 bases. From germline, CDR1 is KGHSH and CDR2 LQKENI. This CDR3 region has 15 residues. The trim removed 6 bases at V and 1 base at J, leaving 8 bases unmatched. CDR3 amino acids: CASSEGAIRNTEAFF. DNA of the CDR3: TGTGCCAGCTCCGAGGGGGCGATTCGGAACACTGAAGCTTTCTTT.

This clonotype was detected ten times or more. V usage is TRBV10-3 and J usage is TRBJ1-2, with 7 bases lining up with TRBD1. The CDR3 has 14 amino acids. Trimming at V came to 5 bases and at J to 6 bases, leaving 9 bases not matched to a gene. CDR1 and CDR2 from the germline V gene are ENHRY and SYGVKD. The CDR3 nucleotides read TGTGCCATCAGTCCCTCAAACACAGGGGATGGCTACACCTTC. Translation gives CAISPSNTGDGYTF.

The chain uses TRBV3-1 and TRBJ2-1; D not certain. This CDR3 comprises 13 residues. Germline V gene data show CDR1 as LGHDT and CDR2 as YNNKEL (reference sequence). Trimming took 3 bases from V and 5 from J, leaving 8 bases between them. The CDR3 DNA is TGTGCCAGCAGCCATTCCCACAACAATGAGCAGTTCTTC. Protein product: CASSHSHNNEQFF.

This clonotype showed up many times. The junction does not match germline at one end; this may be a read error. The J gene is TRBJ1-1, the V gene TRBV4-3; perhaps TRBD1 as D (5 bases). There are 15 residues in the CDR3. The germline CDR1 and CDR2 sequences are LGHNA and YSLEER. The CDR3 DNA follows: TGCGTCAGCAGCCAAGAAAAGGGGAGGGACACTGAAGCTTTCTTT. As protein: CVSSQEKGRDTEAFF.

Many counts were recorded for this clonotype. The V gene is TRBV7-6, the J gene TRBJ2-2; D is unresolved. The CDR3 consists of 14 residues. Germline V gives CDR1 SGHVS, CDR2 FNYEAQ. V lost 1 base and J lost 4, with 7 bases in between. CDR3 sequence (DNA): TGTGCCAGCAGCTTAGTTAGTGGCACCGGGGAGCTGTTTTTT. It encodes CASSLVSGTGELFF.

This clonotype was seen at least ten times. The chain uses TRBV7-9 and TRBJ2-7, with 16 bases that match TRBD2. The CDR3 contains 17 residues. The J segment lost 4 bases and the V segment lost 5 bases, leaving 8 bases of the junction unmatched. Germline V CDR1 and CDR2: SEHNR, FQNEAQ (reference sequence). DNA for the CDR3: TGTGCCAGCAGCCCTCCGGGACTAGCGGGGGGGCCTTACGAGCAGTACTTC. Protein sequence: CASSPPGLAGGPYEQYF.

This clonotype was seen many times. The chain has TRBV5-8 and TRBJ1-1, with D perhaps matching TRBD1 (5 bases). Trimming removed 2 bases at V and 11 bases at J, with 13 bases between. The CDR3 length is 12 residues. Germline lookup yields CDR1 SGHTS and CDR2 YDEGEE. CDR3 coding DNA: TGTGCCAGCAGCTTAGGACACCCGAAGGCTTTCTTT. Protein: CASSLGHPKAFF.

This clonotype was recorded at least ten times. The chain joins TRBV7-9 to TRBJ1-3; D remains unclear. CDR1 is SEHNR and CDR2 is FQNEAQ in the germline V gene (reference sequence). V lost 6 bases and J lost 4, with 7 bases in between. The CDR3 runs to 12 residues. The CDR3 loop is CASRGRGNTIYF. CDR3 sequence (DNA): TGTGCCAGCAGGGGTCGAGGAAACACCATATATTTT.

At least ten counts were recorded for this clonotype. The chain is built from TRBV5-5 and TRBJ2-7, with 7 bases fitting TRBD1. Per germline, CDR1 SGHKS and CDR2 YYEKEE (reference sequence). V gave up 2 bases and J gave up 5 bases; unmatched junction bases: 10. The CDR3 runs 15 residues. Here the CDR3 reads CASSLWPQGNDEQYF. Written as DNA, the CDR3 is TGTGCCAGCAGCTTATGGCCACAGGGGAACGACGAGCAGTACTTC.

This clonotype has at least ten counts. The chain has TRBV2 and TRBJ1-2; weak D call: TRBD1 (5 bases). The CDR3 consists of 10 residues. V was pared by 6 bases and J by 14 bases, with 13 bases between. Germline lookup yields CDR1 SNHLY and CDR2 FYNNEI. This CDR3 reads CASRNEGPTF. The CDR3 DNA sequence: TGTGCCAGCAGAAACGAGGGACCGACCTTC.

This clonotype was detected ten times or more. This chain links TRBV7-9 with TRBJ2-3, with 8 bases aligning to TRBD2. The germline V gene encodes CDR1 SEHNR and CDR2 FQNEAQ (reference sequence). V shed 3 bases and J 6 bases; nucleotides not matched to a gene: 11. The CDR3 extends over 16 amino acids. The CDR3 here is CASSFPGGVLSDTQYF. The CDR3 DNA reads as TGTGCCAGCAGCTTCCCGGGAGGGGTGCTTTCGGATACGCAGTATTTT.

At least ten counts were recorded for this clonotype. CDR3 in amino acids: CASSLTAPGHGYTF. CDR3 nucleotide sequence: TGTGCCAGCAGCCTAACAGCCCCGGGTCACGGCTACACCTTC. The chain recombines TRBV6-2 or TRBV6-3 with TRBJ1-2; D remains unclear. The CDR3 is 14 residues long. Germline V lookup: CDR1 MNHEY, CDR2 SVGEGT. V lost 6 bases, J lost 8 bases, and 19 bases lay in between.

Many counts were recorded for this clonotype. The gene calls are TRBV12-3 or TRBV12-4 and TRBJ2-2; D possibly matches TRBD1 or TRBD2 (5 bases each). The germline V and J ends were trimmed by 1 base and 6 bases, with 15 bases remaining between them. The CDR3 sequence is 16 residues long. The DNA for the CDR3 is TGTGCCAGCAGTTTAGTGGGCCCATTGGGACCCGGGGAGCTGTTTTTT. Encoded protein: CASSLVGPLGPGELFF.

This clonotype has ten or more counts. The chain combines TRBV30 with TRBJ2-7; D ambiguous. V gave up 5 bases and J gave up 3 bases, with 11 bases separating them. The V gene's germline CDR1 is GTSNPN and CDR2 SVGIG (reference sequence). The CDR3 loop spans 12 amino acids. The CDR3 region is CAWSPFHYEQYF. The CDR3 DNA is TGTGCCTGGTCCCCCTTTCACTACGAGCAGTACTTC. Full variable domain (missing parts from reference TRBV30 and TRBJ2-7): SQTIHQWPATLVQPVGSPLSLECTVEGTSNPNLYWYRQAAGRGLQLLFYSVGIGQISSEVPQNLSASRPQDRQFILSSKKLLLSDSGFYLCAWSPFHYEQYFGPGTRLTVT.

By its share, this clonotype is medium-sized. The rearrangement links TRBV12-3 or TRBV12-4 to TRBJ1-1; D gene unclear. Trimming shortened V by 0 bases and J by 3 bases, and 17 bases separated the two germline ends. The CDR3 totals 17 residues. In DNA, the CDR3 is TGTGCCAGCAGTTTAGCGAACTATCGGACGTCGCACACTGAAGCTTTCTTT. It is translated as CASSLANYRTSHTEAFF.

A few counts support this clonotype. With a much larger clone just one base away, this may be a read error. The V gene is TRBV10-3, the J gene TRBJ1-2, with 9 bases matching TRBD1. This CDR3 spans 14 amino acids. Germline V gene sequence: CDR1 ENHRY, CDR2 SYGVKD. The CDR3 coding sequence is TGTGACATCAGTACAGGGGGCCCCATGGATGGCTACACCTTC. Translated, it gives CDISTGGPMDGYTF.

This clonotype has a count of ten or more. The V call is TRBV7-9, the J call TRBJ2-1; D is unresolved. Germline V gene lookup returns CDR1 SEHNR and CDR2 FQNEAQ (reference sequence). The ends were cut back, 2 bases at V and 0 bases at J, with 11 bases in the middle. This CDR3 has 16 residues. The CDR3 DNA follows: TGTGCCAGCAGCTTACCTCTTGGGGTCTCCTACAATGAGCAGTTCTTC. Amino acid sequence: CASSLPLGVSYNEQFF.

This clonotype was observed at least ten times. V is TRBV5-1 and J is TRBJ2-7; 10 bases match TRBD1. The CDR3 has 16 residues. The germline CDR1 and CDR2 sequences are SGHRS and YFSETQ. V trimming: 0 bases; J trimming: 4 bases; junction bases outside the gene matches: 7. CDR3 sequence: CASSLGPGQGIYEQYF. The CDR3 coding sequence is TGCGCCAGCAGCTTGGGTCCGGGACAGGGGATTTACGAGCAGTACTTC.

In this sample, this clonotype turned up many times. V and J are TRBV6-5 and TRBJ1-5, with 7 bases lining up with TRBD1. J gave up 7 bases and V 6 bases, and 12 bases lay outside the gene matches. Germline values: CDR1 MNHEY, CDR2 SVGAGI. The CDR3 has 15 amino acids. CDR3: CASSETGFVNQPQHF. In DNA form, the CDR3 reads TGTGCCAGCAGCGAGACAGGGTTCGTCAACCAGCCCCAGCATTTT.

This clonotype was seen repeatedly, ten times or more. The chain recombines TRBV4-2 with TRBJ2-1, with 13 positions matching TRBD2. Per the germline V gene, CDR1 is LGHNA and CDR2 is YNFKEQ. CDR3 length: 20 amino acids. Germline trimming cut 0 bases from V and 4 bases from J; bases unmatched to any gene: 12. CDR3 in amino acids: CASSQDSWTSGGPLYNEQFF. The CDR3 DNA sequence: TGTGCCAGCAGCCAAGATTCGTGGACTAGCGGGGGCCCGCTATACAATGAGCAGTTCTTC.